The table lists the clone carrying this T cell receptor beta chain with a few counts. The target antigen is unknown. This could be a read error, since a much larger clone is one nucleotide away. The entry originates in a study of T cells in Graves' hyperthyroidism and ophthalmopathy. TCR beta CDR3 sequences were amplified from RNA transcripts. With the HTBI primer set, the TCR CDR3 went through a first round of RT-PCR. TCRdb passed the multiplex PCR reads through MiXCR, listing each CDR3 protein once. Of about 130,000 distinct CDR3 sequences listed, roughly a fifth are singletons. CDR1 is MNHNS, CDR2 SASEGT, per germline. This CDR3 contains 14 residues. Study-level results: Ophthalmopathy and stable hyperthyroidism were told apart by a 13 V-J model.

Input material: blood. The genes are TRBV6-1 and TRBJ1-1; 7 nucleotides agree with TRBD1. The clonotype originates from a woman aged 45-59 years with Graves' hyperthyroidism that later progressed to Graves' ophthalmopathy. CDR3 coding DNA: TGTGCCGGCAGTGTGGGACAGCTAAACACTGAAGCTTTCTTT. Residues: CAGSVGQLNTEAFF.